Below, 8 T cell receptor beta chains from the same sample are listed, as sequenced in a study of cytomegalovirus exposure and HLA in healthy donors. The study ran its PCR with 60 Vbeta and 13 Jbeta primers. Measured with immunoSEQ multiplex PCR; TCRdb has only the in-frame clones, and not every one. The sample holds roughly 180,000 clones; roughly 8.7% are singletons and the top ten take 1% to 1.5%. The sample consisted of PBMCs. These receptors were collected from a woman in her twenties or thirties in good health and CMV-seropositive.

This clone has a handful of counts. This chain connects TRBV19 to TRBJ1-1, with 8 bases aligning to TRBD1. The junction had 10 bases not matched to a gene; V was cut back by 5 bases and J by 5 bases. The germline V gene has CDR1 LNHDA and CDR2 SQIVND (reference sequence). The CDR3 sequence is 15 residues long. CDR3 amino acids: CASSSRTGRGTEAFF. The CDR3 nucleotides read TGTGCCAGTAGTTCCAGGACAGGGAGGGGTACTGAAGCTTTCTTT. Complete variable domain (other parts from reference TRBV19 and TRBJ1-1): DGGITQSPKYLFRKEGQNVTLSCEQNLNHDAMYWYRQDPGQGLRLIYYSQIVNDFQKGDIAEGYSVSREKKESFPLTVTSAQKNPTAFYLCASSSRTGRGTEAFFGQGTRLTVV.

The chain carries TRBV27 and TRBJ2-7, with D perhaps matching TRBD2 (6 bases). The germline V and J ends were trimmed by 5 bases and 5 bases, with 19 bases remaining between them. This CDR3 has 15 residues. The germline gives CDR1 MNHEY, CDR2 SMNVEV (reference sequence). The CDR3 protein is CASSIGTAGPHEQYF. The CDR3 nucleotides are TGTGCCAGCAGTATCGGGACTGCAGGTCCCCACGAGCAGTACTTC.

This clone showed up just a few times. The V call is TRBV2, the J call TRBJ1-1; D not certain. Germline CDR1 reads SNHLY; CDR2 reads FYNNEI. This CDR3 region has 13 residues. V lost 5 bases, J lost 0 bases, and 7 bases lay in between. CDR3 residues: CASSFTVNTEAFF. In nucleotides, the CDR3 is TGTGCCAGCAGTTTTACTGTGAACACTGAAGCTTTCTTT.

The chain joins TRBV19 to TRBJ2-6; 11 positions agree with TRBD1. V dropped 9 bases and J dropped 0; count of bases not matched to a gene: 10. Germline CDR1 and CDR2: LNHDA and SQIVND (reference sequence). There are 18 residues in the CDR3. CDR3 residues: CASLPSGTGGSGANVLTF. The CDR3 region has the DNA TGTGCCAGCCTTCCTTCCGGGACAGGGGGCTCTGGGGCCAACGTCCTGACTTTC.

The rearrangement uses TRBV28 and TRBJ1-2; TRBD1 aligns across 9 bases. The CDR3 has 17 amino acids. J was trimmed by 7 bases and V by 5 bases; bases with no gene match: 17. Germline V CDR1 and CDR2: MDHEN, SYDVKM. CDR3 in DNA: TGTGCCAGCAGTCTAGGACTGACAGGGGGAAGAGAGGGTGGCTACACCTTC. Encoded protein: CASSLGLTGGREGGYTF.

This clone has just a few counts. The V and J genes are TRBV5-1 and TRBJ2-5; D unclear. This CDR3 has 16 residues. CDR1 SGHRS and CDR2 YFSETQ come from the germline V gene. The V gene lost 0 bases and the J gene lost 2 bases, with 14 bases spanning the gap. CDR3 DNA: TGCGCCAGCAGCTTGGCCCCGACTTCAGCACAAGAGACCCAGTACTTC. Amino acids: CASSLAPTSAQETQYF.

V is TRBV13 and J is TRBJ2-3; 10 nucleotides agree with TRBD2. CDR1 is PRHDT and CDR2 is FYEKMQ in the germline V gene (reference sequence). The CDR3 has 14 residues. With V trimmed by 2 bases and J by 10 bases, 6 bases remained unmatched. The CDR3 nucleotides are TGTGCCAGCAGCTTACCCAGCGGGAGGGCCCCGCAGTATTTT. This encodes CASSLPSGRAPQYF.

The sample holds a few counts of this clone. The V call is TRBV19, the J call TRBJ1-5, with D unresolved. Looked up from germline, CDR1 is LNHDA and CDR2 is SQIVND (reference sequence). This CDR3 has 12 residues. Between the trimmed V and J ends, which lost 5 bases and 4 bases, there was a span of 6 bases. The CDR3 region has the DNA TGTGCCAGTAGTGAACTTAATCAGCCCCAGCATTTT. Protein sequence: CASSELNQPQHF.